The 31 T cell receptor beta chains listed next were all sequenced from one sample in a study of control samples from healthy donors and cancer patients. Generated by immunoSEQ multiplex PCR, the TCRdb table keeps only in-frame clones and is missing some. Of over 90,000 clones listed, approximately 90% are singletons. The sample was blood. The receptor source for this set is a woman aged 18-30 years in good health.

The gene calls are TRBV27 and TRBJ2-4; 7 bases match TRBD2. The CDR3 loop spans 13 amino acids. Per germline, CDR1 MNHEY and CDR2 SMNVEV (reference sequence). The V segment lost 8 bases and the J segment 7 bases; nucleotides outside the gene matches: 8. CDR3 region: CASRSAGGNIQYF. DNA of the CDR3: TGTGCCAGCCGTTCGGCCGGGGGGAACATTCAGTACTTC.

Turning to this clone: One junction end does not reproduce the germline sequence, and a read error may be involved. The chain is built from TRBV28 and TRBJ1-2, with D tentatively TRBD1 (5 bases). The length of the CDR3 is 16 residues. Per the germline V gene, CDR1 is MDHEN and CDR2 is SYDVKM. The CDR3 coding sequence is TGTGCCCGCAGTTTATGGGCGGGGGGGACTAACTATGGCTACACCTTC. Translation: CARSLWAGGTNYGYTF.

The chain couples TRBV10-1 to TRBJ2-1; TRBD2 agrees at 11 bases. The CDR3 spans 16 residues. The trim removed 3 bases at V and 4 bases at J, leaving 5 bases unmatched. Germline CDR1 WNHNN, CDR2 SYGVQD (reference sequence). In nucleotides, the CDR3 is TGCGCCAGCAGTGATGCTAGCGGGAGGACTTACAATGAGCAGTTCTTC. Residues: CASSDASGRTYNEQFF.

There are a few counts of this clone. The chain carries TRBV6-6 and TRBJ1-5; the D is unclear. This CDR3 region has 15 residues. V was clipped by 5 bases and J by 4 bases, with 15 bases between them. CDR1 and CDR2 from the germline V gene are MNHNY and SVGAGI (reference sequence). The CDR3 protein is CASSATGPDNQPQHF. The CDR3 DNA sequence: TGTGCCAGCAGTGCCACCGGGCCTGATAATCAGCCCCAGCATTTT.

The chain uses TRBV6-5 and TRBJ1-5; TRBD1 might be the D (5 bases). This CDR3 contains 15 residues. Germline CDR1 MNHEY, CDR2 SVGAGI. With 10 bases removed from V and 3 bases from J, the gap between germline ends came to 19 bases. The DNA of the CDR3 is TGTGCCACCCAGATCCAGGGAGAGCTCAATCAGCCCCAGCATTTT. It yields the protein CATQIQGELNQPQHF.

This clone was seen a handful of times. The CDR3 region has the DNA TGTGCCAGCAGCTCCCGGACAGGGCCTAGCACCTTC. This sequence encodes CASSSRTGPSTF. V is TRBV5-4 and J is TRBJ1-2; the match to TRBD1 covers 8 bases. This CDR3 region has 12 residues. Germline CDR1 and CDR2: SGHNT and YYREEE (reference sequence). After removal of 3 bases from V and 13 bases from J, the junction contained 8 bases not matched to a gene. Filled out from reference TRBV5-4 and TRBJ1-2, the complete variable domain reads ETGVTQSPTHLIKTRGQQVTLRCSSQSGHNTVSWYQQALGQGPQFIFQYYREEENGRGNFPPRFSGLQFPNYSSELNVNALELDDSALYLCASSSRTGPSTFGSGTRLTVV.

V is TRBV27 and J is TRBJ1-6, with 10 bases matching TRBD1. V shed 7 bases, J shed 0 bases, and the junction held 12 bases outside the gene matches. The CDR3 loop spans 19 amino acids. Germline assignment: CDR1 MNHEY and CDR2 SMNVEV (reference sequence). CDR3 sequence (DNA): TGTGCCAGCAAAAAGGGACAGGGGAAGGTCAGCTCCTATAATTCACCCCTCCACTTT. This sequence encodes CASKKGQGKVSSYNSPLHF.

The genes are TRBV7-9 and TRBJ1-2; maybe TRBD1 (5 bases). V shed 2 bases and J shed 1 base, with 11 bases lying between them. There are 15 residues in the CDR3. Germline loops: CDR1 SEHNR, CDR2 FQNEAQ (reference sequence). The CDR3 DNA reads as TGTGCCAGCAGCTTACCGATTAGGGGTAACTATGGCTACACCTTC. It is translated as CASSLPIRGNYGYTF.

Concerning this clone itself: The sample contains more than one DNA sequence encoding this CDR3. This chain joins TRBV7-9 and TRBJ1-1; D gene ambiguous. This CDR3 region has 13 residues. From germline, CDR1 is SEHNR and CDR2 FQNEAQ (reference sequence). V gave up 6 bases and J gave up 0 bases, with 8 bases separating them. The CDR3 is CASSPPVNTEAFF. CDR3 nucleotide sequence: TGTGCCAGCAGTCCCCCCGTGAACACTGAAGCTTTCTTT.

V and J are TRBV28 and TRBJ1-2, with D perhaps matching TRBD1 (5 bases). The germline V gene has CDR1 MDHEN and CDR2 SYDVKM. The CDR3 runs 14 residues. Trimming left V 6 bases short and J 3 bases short, with 14 bases between. DNA for the CDR3: TGTGCCAGCAGCCCCCGGGGGACCTACTATGGCTACACCTTC. Translating gives CASSPRGTYYGYTF.

A single count supports this clone. The genes are TRBV24-1 and TRBJ2-3; 7 bases fit TRBD1. The CDR3 consists of 16 residues. The J segment lost 3 bases and the V segment lost 1 base, leaving 6 bases of the junction unmatched. CDR1 and CDR2 from the germline V gene are KGHDR and SFDVKD. CDR3 amino acids: CATSDFRGWGTDTQYF. In DNA form, the CDR3 reads TGTGCCACCAGTGATTTCAGGGGGTGGGGAACAGATACGCAGTATTTT.

This chain joins TRBV9 and TRBJ2-3; 9 bases agree with TRBD2. This CDR3 comprises 17 residues. V gave up 0 bases and J gave up 4 bases; unmatched junction bases: 9. Per the germline V gene, CDR1 is SGDLS and CDR2 is YYNGEE. CDR3: CASSVDRLAGYSDTQYF. Here the CDR3 DNA reads TGTGCCAGCAGCGTAGATCGGCTAGCGGGGTATTCAGATACGCAGTATTTT.

The V call is TRBV5-6, the J call TRBJ2-2; D gene uncertain. This CDR3 has 16 residues. Looked up from germline, CDR1 is SGHDT and CDR2 is YYEEEE. Trimming shortened V by 4 bases and J by 3 bases, and 16 bases separated the two germline ends. This chain's CDR3 is CASSLDVSDYTGELFF. The CDR3 DNA follows: TGTGCCAGCAGCCTCGATGTGTCAGATTACACCGGGGAGCTGTTTTTT. Complete variable domain (other parts from reference TRBV5-6 and TRBJ2-2): DAGVTQSPTHLIKTRGQQVTLRCSPKSGHDTVSWYQQALGQGPQFIFQYYEEEERQRGNFPDRFSGHQFPNYSSELNVNALLLGDSALYLCASSLDVSDYTGELFFGEGSRLTVL.

On this clone itself: This sample includes further DNA sequences coding for the same CDR3. This rearrangement joins TRBV7-8 to TRBJ2-2; 9 bases match TRBD2. Germline V gives CDR1 SGHVS, CDR2 FQNEAQ. With 5 bases clipped from V and 4 bases from J, the junction kept 14 bases outside the gene matches. This CDR3 contains 18 residues. The CDR3 bases are TGTGCCAGCAGCCCGACCTCGGGACTAGCAGAGAGCACCGGGGAGCTGTTTTTT. Amino acid sequence: CASSPTSGLAESTGELFF.

The J gene is TRBJ1-5, the V gene TRBV28; D unclear. Germline V CDR1 and CDR2: MDHEN, SYDVKM. The CDR3 consists of 14 residues. The V gene lost 5 bases and the J gene lost 2 bases, with 10 bases spanning the gap. The CDR3 is CASSPPQRNQPQHF. The CDR3 DNA is TGTGCCAGCAGTCCCCCCCAGCGCAATCAGCCCCAGCATTTT.

The chain has TRBV7-6 and TRBJ2-1; the match to TRBD2 covers 10 bases. The CDR3 runs to 15 residues. V dropped 2 bases and J dropped 10; count of bases not matched to a gene: 8. Germline CDR1 SGHVS, CDR2 FNYEAQ. CDR3 amino acids: CASSLKSGGANEQFF. The CDR3 region has the DNA TGTGCCAGCAGCTTAAAGAGCGGGGGGGCAAACGAGCAGTTCTTC.

This chain uses TRBV5-5 with TRBJ1-5; no firm D call. This CDR3 region has 18 residues. The germline gives CDR1 SGHKS, CDR2 YYEKEE (reference sequence). With 4 bases removed from V and 1 base from J, the gap between germline ends came to 21 bases. The CDR3 nucleotides are TGTGCCAGCAGCCCTATTTCTCCTGGTCCGGGAAGCAATCAGCCCCAGCATTTT. Its protein is CASSPISPGPGSNQPQHF.

This clone was seen a few times. V usage is TRBV29-1 and J usage is TRBJ2-3; D may be TRBD1 or TRBD2 (5 bases each). The CDR3 loop spans 14 amino acids. Germline CDR1 reads SQVTM; CDR2 reads ANQGSEA. V lost 3 bases to trimming and J lost 1 base, with 11 bases between them. This chain's CDR3 is CSVELGVGTDTQYF. The CDR3 DNA reads as TGCAGCGTTGAGCTGGGGGTCGGCACAGATACGCAGTATTTT.

The chain employs TRBV6-6 and TRBJ1-4; 8 bases agree with TRBD1. The CDR3 is 15 residues long. Trimming at V came to 6 bases and at J to 8 bases, leaving 11 bases not matched to a gene. Germline V gene lookup returns CDR1 MNHNY and CDR2 SVGAGI (reference sequence). Here the CDR3 reads CASSIGTGKAEKLFF. The CDR3 nucleotides read TGTGCCAGCAGCATTGGGACAGGAAAGGCAGAAAAACTGTTTTTT.

This chain links TRBV27 with TRBJ1-2; TRBD1 agrees at 11 bases. Per germline, CDR1 MNHEY and CDR2 SMNVEV (reference sequence). CDR3 size: 16 residues. Trimming removed 5 bases from V and 2 bases from J; junction bases left unmatched: 7. In nucleotides, the CDR3 is TGTGCCAGCAGTCCCCAGGGACAGGGGGGGAACTATGGCTACACCTTC. It is translated as CASSPQGQGGNYGYTF.

This clone was counted once. The rearrangement joins TRBV5-6 to TRBJ2-1; D is undetermined. Germline V CDR1 and CDR2: SGHDT, YYEEEE. Trimming stripped 0 bases from V and 5 bases from J, with 15 bases between. CDR3 length: 16 residues. CDR3 residues: CASSLVGEPSNNEQFF. The CDR3 DNA sequence: TGTGCCAGCAGCTTGGTGGGTGAACCATCTAACAATGAGCAGTTCTTC.

The genes are TRBV2 and TRBJ2-7, with 12 bases fitting TRBD2. Germline CDR1 is SNHLY and CDR2 is FYNNEI. Losses at the gene ends were 6 bases for V and 4 bases for J; bases not matched to a gene: 4. The CDR3 has 14 amino acids. The chain's CDR3 is CASSRTSGEYEQYF. In DNA, the CDR3 is TGTGCCAGCAGCCGGACTAGCGGGGAATACGAGCAGTACTTC.

Regarding this clone: Distinct nucleotide sequences in the sample also encode this CDR3. The chain has TRBV28 and TRBJ2-3; D remains unclear. Trimming left V 2 bases short and J 1 base short, with 1 base between. This CDR3 spans 12 amino acids. Per the germline V gene, CDR1 is MDHEN and CDR2 is SYDVKM. CDR3 nucleotides: TGTGCCAGCAGTTTACGCACAGATACGCAGTATTTT. It encodes CASSLRTDTQYF.

The rearrangement links TRBV5-1 to TRBJ2-1; 13 bases map to TRBD2. CDR3 size: 15 residues. V was pared by 4 bases and J by 4 bases, with 2 bases of the junction left unmatched. Germline CDR1 SGHRS, CDR2 YFSETQ. The CDR3 protein is CASSQGLAGYNEQFF. CDR3 DNA sequence: TGCGCCAGCAGCCAGGGACTAGCGGGGTACAATGAGCAGTTCTTC. Using reference TRBV5-1 and TRBJ2-1 for the parts outside the CDR3, the full variable domain is KAGVTQTPRYLIKTRGQQVTLSCSPISGHRSVSWYQQTPGQGLQFLFEYFSETQRNKGNFPGRFSGRQFSNSRSEMNVSTLELGDSALYLCASSQGLAGYNEQFFGPGTRLTVL.

The chain's CDR3 is CATSGPGRGDQPQHF. The CDR3 bases are TGTGCCACCAGTGGCCCCGGGCGGGGAGATCAGCCCCAGCATTTT. J is TRBJ1-5 and V is TRBV24-1; D is unresolved. This CDR3 has 15 residues. Germline loops: CDR1 KGHDR, CDR2 SFDVKD. The ends were cut back, 5 bases at V and 5 bases at J, with 15 bases in the middle.

This clone has a count of ten or more. This sequence joins TRBV3-1 (or the pseudogene TRBV3-2) and TRBJ2-2; TRBD1 matches at 9 bases. CDR3 size: 15 residues. The V gene end was trimmed by 2 bases and the J gene end by 7 bases; junction bases not matched to a gene: 5. The germline gives CDR1 LGHDT, CDR2 YNNKEL (reference sequence). The CDR3 reads CASSQLQGAVGELFF. The CDR3 DNA reads as TGTGCCAGCAGCCAACTACAGGGGGCGGTCGGGGAGCTGTTTTTT.

The chain couples TRBV5-4 to TRBJ2-1, with 13 bases lining up with TRBD2. CDR1 and CDR2 (germline): SGHNT, YYREEE (reference sequence). CDR3 length equals 15 residues. J lost 5 bases, V lost 6 bases, and 5 bases had no gene match. CDR3 nucleotide sequence: TGTGCCAGCACCTGGACTAGCGGGGGTAACAATGAGCAGTTCTTC. Its protein product is CASTWTSGGNNEQFF.

The chain carries TRBV18 and TRBJ1-2, with D perhaps TRBD1 (6 bases). This CDR3 comprises 13 residues. The V end lost 3 bases, the J end lost 8 bases, and 13 bases lay between the germline ends. The germline V gene encodes CDR1 KGHSH and CDR2 LQKENI. The CDR3 DNA reads as TGTGCCAGCTCACCCCAGGGGTTCGAGGGCTACACCTTC. Protein: CASSPQGFEGYTF.

This clone is a singleton in its sample. This chain connects TRBV7-8 to TRBJ1-2; 7 nucleotides align to TRBD1. Germline V CDR1 and CDR2: SGHVS, FQNEAQ. The V segment lost 1 base and the J segment 5 bases; nucleotides outside the gene matches: 7. This CDR3 region has 15 residues. The CDR3 region has the DNA TGTGCCAGCAGCTTAGATGGTGGGACAGCGTATGGCTACACCTTC. This translates into CASSLDGGTAYGYTF. Looking up the rest from reference TRBV7-8 and TRBJ1-2 gives the full variable domain: GAGVSQSPRYKVAKRGQDVALRCDPISGHVSLFWYQQALGQGPEFLTYFQNEAQLDKSGLPSDRFFAERPEGSVSTLKIQRTQQEDSAVYLCASSLDGGTAYGYTFGSGTRLTVV.

The chain combines TRBV4-1 with TRBJ1-6; TRBD1 matches 7 bases. The germline gives CDR1 MGHRA, CDR2 YSYEKL. The length of the CDR3 is 18 residues. Trimming at V came to 0 bases and at J to 10 bases, leaving 15 bases not matched to a gene. The CDR3 region is CASSQDRQYRDSGSPLHF. The CDR3 coding sequence is TGCGCCAGCAGCCAAGATCGACAGTACCGGGACAGCGGATCACCCCTCCACTTT.

V and J are TRBV6-8 and TRBJ1-4; D remains ambiguous. The CDR3 length is 17 residues. Germline CDR1 is MNHGY and CDR2 is SAAAGT. V lost 2 bases and J lost 3, with 16 bases in between. The CDR3, as DNA: TGTGCCAGCAGTTACGGGTCAAGGCCCATAGCTAATGAAAAACTGTTTTTT. Encoded protein: CASSYGSRPIANEKLFF.